Shown below are 4 T cell receptor beta chains from a single sample sequenced in a study of T cell responses to AZD1222 COVID-19 vaccine. The assay was immunoSEQ multiplex PCR, and TCRdb's table has in-frame clones only and misses some. The data show 95,000 to 110,000 clones, roughly 90% seen once. The input for sequencing was peripheral blood, taken on day 0 of AZD1222 vaccination. These receptors all stem from an adult in good health.

V is TRBV9 and J is TRBJ1-3, with 7 bases matching TRBD1. V lost 2 bases to trimming and J lost 4 bases; unmatched junction nucleotides: 6. This CDR3 contains 15 residues. The V gene's germline CDR1 is SGDLS and CDR2 YYNGEE. In DNA, the CDR3 is TGTGCCAGCAGCGTCGATACAGGGGTCGGAAACACCATATATTTT. Its translation is CASSVDTGVGNTIYF.

This clone came up a few times. The rearrangement joins TRBV28 to TRBJ1-4, with D unresolved. CDR1 and CDR2 from the germline V gene are MDHEN and SYDVKM. CDR3 size: 14 residues. Trimming pared 3 bases from V and 0 bases from J, leaving 5 bases between. CDR3 residues: CASSLGTTNEKLFF. For the CDR3, the DNA is TGTGCCAGCAGTTTGGGGACAACTAATGAAAAACTGTTTTTT.

V usage is TRBV3-1 (or the pseudogene TRBV3-2) and J usage is TRBJ2-1, with D unclear. This CDR3 region has 13 residues. Germline CDR1 reads LGHDT; CDR2 reads YNNKEL (reference sequence). Trimming took off 0 bases at V and 5 bases at J, with 5 bases between the two ends. The CDR3 here is CASSQEGNNEQFF. DNA for the CDR3: TGTGCCAGCAGCCAAGAGGGGAACAATGAGCAGTTCTTC.

The CDR3 DNA follows: TGTGCCTGGAGTGTACCTCATAGGGGGAATCAGCCCCAGCATTTT. As protein: CAWSVPHRGNQPQHF. This chain uses TRBV30 with TRBJ1-5, with D maybe TRBD1 (6 bases). In germline, CDR1 is GTSNPN, CDR2 SVGIG (reference sequence). The length of the CDR3 is 15 residues. V was trimmed by 0 bases and J by 4 bases, leaving 13 bases between them.